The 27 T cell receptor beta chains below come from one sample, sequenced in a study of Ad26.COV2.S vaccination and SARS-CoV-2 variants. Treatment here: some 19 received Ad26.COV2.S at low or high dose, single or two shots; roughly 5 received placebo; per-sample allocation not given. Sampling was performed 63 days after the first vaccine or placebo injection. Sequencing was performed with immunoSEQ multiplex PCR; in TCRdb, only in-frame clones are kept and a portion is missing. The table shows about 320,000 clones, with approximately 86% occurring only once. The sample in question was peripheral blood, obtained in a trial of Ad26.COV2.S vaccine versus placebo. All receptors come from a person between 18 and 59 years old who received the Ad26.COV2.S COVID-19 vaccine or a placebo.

The CDR3 nucleotides read TGTGCCAGCAGTGAAAACCGTCTCGTAGGCAAAAACATTCAGTACTTC. Protein: CASSENRLVGKNIQYF. The rearrangement joins TRBV6-1 to TRBJ2-4; D gene ambiguous. V was shortened by 2 bases and J by 3 bases, with 14 bases between the two germline ends. Germline values: CDR1 MNHNS, CDR2 SASEGT. The CDR3 extends over 16 amino acids.

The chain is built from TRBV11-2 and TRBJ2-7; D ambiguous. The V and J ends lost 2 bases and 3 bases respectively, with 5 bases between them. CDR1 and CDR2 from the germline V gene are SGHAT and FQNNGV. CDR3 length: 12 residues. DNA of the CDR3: TGTGCCAGCAGCTTATCGGGCTACGAGCAGTACTTC. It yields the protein CASSLSGYEQYF.

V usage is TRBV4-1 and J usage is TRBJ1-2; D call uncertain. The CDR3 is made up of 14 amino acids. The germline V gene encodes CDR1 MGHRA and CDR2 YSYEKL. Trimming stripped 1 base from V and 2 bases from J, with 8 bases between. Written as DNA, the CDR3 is TGCGCCAGCAGCCAAGGGTGGCAGAACTATGGCTACACCTTC. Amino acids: CASSQGWQNYGYTF.

This CDR3 is CASSPWRSTAGNTIYF. In DNA form, the CDR3 reads TGTGCCAGCAGCCCGTGGCGGTCGACAGCTGGAAACACCATATATTTT. The chain joins TRBV7-9 to TRBJ1-3; D is possibly TRBD1 (5 bases). The CDR3 has 16 residues. Trimming removed 5 bases from V and 2 bases from J, with 16 bases in between. Germline CDR1 reads SEHNR; CDR2 reads FQNEAQ (reference sequence).

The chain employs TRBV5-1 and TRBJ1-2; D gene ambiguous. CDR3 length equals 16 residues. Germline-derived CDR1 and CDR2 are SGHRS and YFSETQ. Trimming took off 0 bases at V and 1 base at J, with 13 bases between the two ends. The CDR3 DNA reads TGCGCCAGCAGCTTGGACCCCCCGGGAAGTAACTATGGCTACACCTTC. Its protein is CASSLDPPGSNYGYTF.

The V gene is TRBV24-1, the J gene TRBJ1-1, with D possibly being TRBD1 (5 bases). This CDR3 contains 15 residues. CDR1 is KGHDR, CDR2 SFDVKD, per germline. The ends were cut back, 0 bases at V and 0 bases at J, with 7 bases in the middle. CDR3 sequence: CATSDLRQMNTEAFF. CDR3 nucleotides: TGTGCCACCAGTGATTTGCGACAGATGAACACTGAAGCTTTCTTT.

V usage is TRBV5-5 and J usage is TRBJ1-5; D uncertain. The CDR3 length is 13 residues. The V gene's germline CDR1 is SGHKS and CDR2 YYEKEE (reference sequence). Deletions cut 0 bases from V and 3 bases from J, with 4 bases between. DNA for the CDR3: TGTGCCAGCAGCTTGGTTTACAATCAGCCCCAGCATTTT. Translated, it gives CASSLVYNQPQHF.

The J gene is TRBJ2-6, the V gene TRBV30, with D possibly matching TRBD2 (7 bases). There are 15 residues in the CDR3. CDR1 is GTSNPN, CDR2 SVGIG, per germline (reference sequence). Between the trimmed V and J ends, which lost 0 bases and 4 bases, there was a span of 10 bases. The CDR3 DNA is TGTGCCTGGAGTGTAGGGGGGGCGGGGGCCAACGTCCTGACTTTC. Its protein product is CAWSVGGAGANVLTF. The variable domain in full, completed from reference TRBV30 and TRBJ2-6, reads SQTIHQWPATLVQPVGSPLSLECTVEGTSNPNLYWYRQAAGRGLQLLFYSVGIGQISSEVPQNLSASRPQDRQFILSSKKLLLSDSGFYLCAWSVGGAGANVLTFGAGSRLTVL.

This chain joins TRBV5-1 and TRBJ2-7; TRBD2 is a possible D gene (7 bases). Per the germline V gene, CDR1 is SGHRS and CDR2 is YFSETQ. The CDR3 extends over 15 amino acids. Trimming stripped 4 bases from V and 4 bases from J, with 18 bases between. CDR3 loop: CASSPGGGGPYEQYF. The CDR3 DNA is TGCGCCAGCAGCCCAGGTGGGGGGGGCCCTTACGAGCAGTACTTC.

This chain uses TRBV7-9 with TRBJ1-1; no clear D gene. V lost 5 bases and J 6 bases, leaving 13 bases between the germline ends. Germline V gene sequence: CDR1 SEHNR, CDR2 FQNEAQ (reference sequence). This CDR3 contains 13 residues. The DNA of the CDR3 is TGTGCCAGCAGCCGATCGGACCGATCTGAAGCTTTCTTT. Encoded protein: CASSRSDRSEAFF.

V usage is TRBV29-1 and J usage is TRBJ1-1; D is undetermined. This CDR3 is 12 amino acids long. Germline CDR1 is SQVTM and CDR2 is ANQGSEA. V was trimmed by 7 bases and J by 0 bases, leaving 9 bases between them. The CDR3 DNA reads TGCAGCGCAAGTAAACTGAACACTGAAGCTTTCTTT. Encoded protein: CSASKLNTEAFF.

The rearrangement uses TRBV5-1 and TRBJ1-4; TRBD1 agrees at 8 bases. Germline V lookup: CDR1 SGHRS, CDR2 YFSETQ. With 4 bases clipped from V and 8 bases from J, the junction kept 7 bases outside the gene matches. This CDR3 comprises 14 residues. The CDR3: CASSRGQGWEKLFF. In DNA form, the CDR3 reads TGCGCCAGCAGCCGAGGACAGGGCTGGGAAAAACTGTTTTTT. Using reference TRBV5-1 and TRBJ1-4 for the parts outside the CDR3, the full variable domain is KAGVTQTPRYLIKTRGQQVTLSCSPISGHRSVSWYQQTPGQGLQFLFEYFSETQRNKGNFPGRFSGRQFSNSRSEMNVSTLELGDSALYLCASSRGQGWEKLFFGSGTQLSVL.

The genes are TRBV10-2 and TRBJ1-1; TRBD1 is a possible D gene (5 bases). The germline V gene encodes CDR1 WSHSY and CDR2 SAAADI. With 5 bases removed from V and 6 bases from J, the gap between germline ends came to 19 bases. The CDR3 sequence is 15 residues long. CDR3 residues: CASSPGPLGGSEAFF. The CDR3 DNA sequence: TGCGCCAGCAGTCCGGGCCCCCTGGGGGGTTCTGAAGCTTTCTTT.

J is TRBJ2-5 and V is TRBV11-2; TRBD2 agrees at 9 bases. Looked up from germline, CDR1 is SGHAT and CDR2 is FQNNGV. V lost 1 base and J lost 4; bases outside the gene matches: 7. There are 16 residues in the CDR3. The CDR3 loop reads CASSLGGGGAGETQYF. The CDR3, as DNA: TGTGCCAGCAGCTTAGGTGGCGGGGGGGCCGGAGAGACCCAGTACTTC. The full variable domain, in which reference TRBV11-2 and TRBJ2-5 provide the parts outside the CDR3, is EAGVAQSPRYKIIEKRQSVAFWCNPISGHATLYWYQQILGQGPKLLIQFQNNGVVDDSQLPKDRFSAERLKGVDSTLKIQPAKLEDSAVYLCASSLGGGGAGETQYFGPGTRLLVL.

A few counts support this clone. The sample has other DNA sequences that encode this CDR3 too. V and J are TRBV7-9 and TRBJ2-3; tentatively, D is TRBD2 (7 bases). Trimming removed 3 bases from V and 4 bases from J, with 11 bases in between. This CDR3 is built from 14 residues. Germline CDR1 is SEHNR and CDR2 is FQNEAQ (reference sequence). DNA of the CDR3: TGTGCCAGCAGCTTTGGGGGGGGCCCAGATACGCAGTATTTT. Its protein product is CASSFGGGPDTQYF.

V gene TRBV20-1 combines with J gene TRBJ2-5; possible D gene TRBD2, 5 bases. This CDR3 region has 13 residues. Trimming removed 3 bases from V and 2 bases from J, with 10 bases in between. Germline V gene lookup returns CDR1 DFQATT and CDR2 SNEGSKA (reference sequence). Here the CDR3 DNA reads TGCAGTGCTAGTGTCTGGGAGCAAGAGACCCAGTACTTC. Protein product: CSASVWEQETQYF.

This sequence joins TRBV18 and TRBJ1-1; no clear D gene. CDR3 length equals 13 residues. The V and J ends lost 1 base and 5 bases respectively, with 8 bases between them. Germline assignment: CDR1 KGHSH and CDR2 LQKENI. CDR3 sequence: CASSPRVMTEAFF. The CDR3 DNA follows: TGTGCCAGCTCACCACGAGTGATGACTGAAGCTTTCTTT.

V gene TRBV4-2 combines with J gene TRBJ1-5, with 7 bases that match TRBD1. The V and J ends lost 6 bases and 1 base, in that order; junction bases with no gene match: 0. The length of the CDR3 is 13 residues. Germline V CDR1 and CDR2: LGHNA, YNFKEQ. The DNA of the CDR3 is TGTGCCAGCAGGGGACAGAGCAATCAGCCCCAGCATTTT. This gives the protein CASRGQSNQPQHF.

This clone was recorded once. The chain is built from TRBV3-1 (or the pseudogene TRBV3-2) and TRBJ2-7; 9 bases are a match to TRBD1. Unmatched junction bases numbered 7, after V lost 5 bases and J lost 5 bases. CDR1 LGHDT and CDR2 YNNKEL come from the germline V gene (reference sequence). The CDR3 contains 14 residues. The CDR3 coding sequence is TGTGCCAGCAGCGACCGGGACAGGGCCGACGAGCAGTACTTC. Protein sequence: CASSDRDRADEQYF.

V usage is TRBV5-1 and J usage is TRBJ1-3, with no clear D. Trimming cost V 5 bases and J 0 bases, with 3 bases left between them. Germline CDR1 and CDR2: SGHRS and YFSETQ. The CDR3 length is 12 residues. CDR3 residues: CASRDSGNTIYF. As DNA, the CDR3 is TGCGCCAGCAGGGACTCTGGAAACACCATATATTTT.

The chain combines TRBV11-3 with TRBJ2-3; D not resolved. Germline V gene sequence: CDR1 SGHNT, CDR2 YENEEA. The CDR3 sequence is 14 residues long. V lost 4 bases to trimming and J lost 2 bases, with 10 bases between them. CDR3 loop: CASSSQGTTDTQYF. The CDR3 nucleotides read TGTGCCAGCAGCTCTCAAGGAACCACAGATACGCAGTATTTT. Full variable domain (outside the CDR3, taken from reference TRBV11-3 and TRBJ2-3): EAGVVQSPRYKIIEKKQPVAFWCNPISGHNTLYWYLQNLGQGPELLIRYENEEAVDDSQLPKDRFSAERLKGVDSTLKIQPAELGDSAVYLCASSSQGTTDTQYFGPGTRLTVL.

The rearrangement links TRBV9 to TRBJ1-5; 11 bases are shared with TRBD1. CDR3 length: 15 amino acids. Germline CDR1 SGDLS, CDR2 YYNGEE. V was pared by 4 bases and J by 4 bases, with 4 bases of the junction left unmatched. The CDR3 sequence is CASSPGTGGNQPQHF. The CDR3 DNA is TGTGCCAGCAGCCCTGGGACAGGGGGAAATCAGCCCCAGCATTTT.

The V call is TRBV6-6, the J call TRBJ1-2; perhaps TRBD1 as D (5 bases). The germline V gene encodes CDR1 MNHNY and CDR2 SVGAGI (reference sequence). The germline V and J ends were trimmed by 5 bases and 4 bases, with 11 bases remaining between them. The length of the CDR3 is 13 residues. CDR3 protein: CASSDPGSYGYTF. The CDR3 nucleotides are TGTGCCAGCAGTGATCCAGGGAGCTATGGCTACACCTTC.

The CDR3 protein is CASSYRQGEYEQYF. CDR3 nucleotides: TGTGCCAGCAGTTACAGGCAGGGGGAATACGAGCAGTACTTC. The J gene is TRBJ2-7, the V gene TRBV6-5, with 7 bases matching TRBD1. This CDR3 has 14 amino acids. CDR1 and CDR2 from the germline V gene are MNHEY and SVGAGI. V gave up 2 bases and J gave up 4 bases; unmatched junction bases: 5.

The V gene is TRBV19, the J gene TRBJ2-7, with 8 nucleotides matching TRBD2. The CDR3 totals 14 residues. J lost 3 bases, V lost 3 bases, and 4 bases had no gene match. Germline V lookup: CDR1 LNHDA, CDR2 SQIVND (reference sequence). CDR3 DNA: TGTGCCAGTAGTATTCGACTAGCGATCTACGAGCAGTACTTC. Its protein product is CASSIRLAIYEQYF.

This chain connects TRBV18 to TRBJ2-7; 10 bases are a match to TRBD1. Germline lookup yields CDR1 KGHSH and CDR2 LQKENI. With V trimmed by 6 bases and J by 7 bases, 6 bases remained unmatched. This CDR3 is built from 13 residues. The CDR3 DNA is TGTGCCAGCTCTCCCGGACAGGGGGGGGAGCAGTACTTC. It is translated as CASSPGQGGEQYF.

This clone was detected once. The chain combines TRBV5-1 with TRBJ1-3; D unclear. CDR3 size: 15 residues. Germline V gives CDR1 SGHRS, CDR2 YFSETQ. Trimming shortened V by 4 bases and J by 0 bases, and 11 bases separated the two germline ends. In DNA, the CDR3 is TGCGCCAGCAGCCGTACTGGGGACTCTGGAAACACCATATATTTT. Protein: CASSRTGDSGNTIYF.